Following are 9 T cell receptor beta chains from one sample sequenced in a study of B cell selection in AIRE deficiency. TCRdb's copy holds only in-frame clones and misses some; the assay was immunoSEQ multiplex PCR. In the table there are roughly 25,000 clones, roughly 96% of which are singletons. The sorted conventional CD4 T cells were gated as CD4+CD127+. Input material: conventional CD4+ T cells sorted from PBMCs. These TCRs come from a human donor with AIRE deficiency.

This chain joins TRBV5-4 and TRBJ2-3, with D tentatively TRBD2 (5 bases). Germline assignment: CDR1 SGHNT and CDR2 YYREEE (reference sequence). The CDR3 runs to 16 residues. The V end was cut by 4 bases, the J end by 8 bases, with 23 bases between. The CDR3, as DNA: TGTGCCAGCAGCCTCTTACGGGCCCCCGGGGTGGGTACGCAGTATTTT. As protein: CASSLLRAPGVGTQYF.

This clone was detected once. CDR3 residues: CSVARTAGNTIYF. As DNA, the CDR3 is TGCAGCGTTGCCCGGACAGCTGGAAACACCATATATTTT. This sequence joins TRBV29-1 and TRBJ1-3; TRBD1 is a possible D gene (6 bases). The germline V gene encodes CDR1 SQVTM and CDR2 ANQGSEA. The CDR3 spans 13 residues. V lost 4 bases and J 2 bases, leaving 9 bases between the germline ends.

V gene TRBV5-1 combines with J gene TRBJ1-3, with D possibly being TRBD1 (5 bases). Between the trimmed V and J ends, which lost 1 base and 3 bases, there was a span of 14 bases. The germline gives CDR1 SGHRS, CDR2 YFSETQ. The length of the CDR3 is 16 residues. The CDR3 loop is CASSLSRGDGGNTIYF. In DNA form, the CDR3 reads TGCGCCAGCAGCTTGTCGCGGGGGGACGGTGGAAACACCATATATTTT.

The CDR3 DNA reads TGCAGCGTTGGCAGGACGAACACCGGGGAGCTGTTTTTT. The encoded protein is CSVGRTNTGELFF. V is TRBV29-1 and J is TRBJ2-2, with D unclear. The CDR3 has 13 residues. Trimming stripped 4 bases from V and 0 bases from J, with 6 bases between. Looked up from germline, CDR1 is SQVTM and CDR2 is ANQGSEA.

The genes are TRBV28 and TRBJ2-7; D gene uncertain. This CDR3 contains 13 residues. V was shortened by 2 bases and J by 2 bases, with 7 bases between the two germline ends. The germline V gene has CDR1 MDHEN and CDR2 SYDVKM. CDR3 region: CASSLEATYEQYF. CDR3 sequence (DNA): TGTGCCAGCAGTTTAGAGGCCACCTACGAGCAGTACTTC.

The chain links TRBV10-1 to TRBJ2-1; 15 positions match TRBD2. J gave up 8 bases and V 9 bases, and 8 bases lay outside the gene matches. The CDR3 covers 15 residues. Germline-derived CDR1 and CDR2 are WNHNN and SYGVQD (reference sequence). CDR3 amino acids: CASWTSGRGRDEQFF. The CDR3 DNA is TGCGCCAGTTGGACTAGCGGGAGGGGGAGAGATGAGCAGTTCTTC.

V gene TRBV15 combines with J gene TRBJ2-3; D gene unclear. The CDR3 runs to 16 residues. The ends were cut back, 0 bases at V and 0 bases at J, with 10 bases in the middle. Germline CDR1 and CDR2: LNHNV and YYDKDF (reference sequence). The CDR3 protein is CATSRERYFSTDTQYF. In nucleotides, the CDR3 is TGTGCCACCAGCAGAGAGCGGTACTTCAGCACAGATACGCAGTATTTT.

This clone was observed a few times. The CDR3 reads CASSDLLSRGRYEQYF. The CDR3 coding sequence is TGTGCCAGCAGTGACTTGCTATCCAGGGGGCGGTACGAGCAGTACTTC. This chain links TRBV6-1 with TRBJ2-7; TRBD1 aligns across 8 bases. CDR3 length equals 16 residues. Trimming took 3 bases from V and 4 from J; bases not matched to a gene: 11. CDR1 is MNHNS and CDR2 is SASEGT in the germline V gene.

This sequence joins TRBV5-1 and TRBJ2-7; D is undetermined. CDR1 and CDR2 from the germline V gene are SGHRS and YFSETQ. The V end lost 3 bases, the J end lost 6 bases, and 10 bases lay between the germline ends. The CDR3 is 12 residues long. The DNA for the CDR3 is TGCGCCAGCAGCTCATACGAGACCGAGCAGTACTTC. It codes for CASSSYETEQYF.